Given below is one T cell receptor beta chain in context. This specimen comes from a study of control samples from healthy donors and cancer patients. J lost 0 bases, V lost 2 bases, and 4 bases had no gene match. Per the germline V gene, CDR1 is GTSNPN and CDR2 is SVGIG (reference sequence). The length of the CDR3 is 16 residues. The table came from immunoSEQ multiplex PCR; TCRdb's copy has only in-frame clones and leaves some out. The sample holds 140,000 to 150,000 clones; 91% are singletons and the top ten take roughly 3.2%. Sequencing used blood. The J gene is TRBJ1-6, the V gene TRBV30; TRBD1 aligns across 7 bases. The origin of this receptor is a man aged 25 to 40 in good health. Written as DNA, the CDR3 is TGTGCCTGGAGTCGGGACAGCCTCTCCTATAATTCACCCCTCCACTTT. Its protein is CAWSRDSLSYNSPLHF.